This entry describes one TCR beta chain. An end of the junction does not agree with germline; a read error may underlie this. The record originates from a study of blood T cells in healthy people across ages. A second roughly 6 to 12 cycle PCR used barcoded and J-beta primers. Every cDNA molecule carried a tag from a template-switch adaptor bearing 12 random nucleotides. In TCRdb, the 5' RACE reads were re-called with MiXCR into one record per CDR3 protein. This table has fewer than 1.5 million distinct CDR3 sequences, roughly 40% appearing once. Germline CDR1 is ENHRY and CDR2 is SYGVKD. The CDR3 spans 15 residues.

The sample comprised blood. J is TRBJ2-7 and V is TRBV10-3, with 12 positions matching TRBD2. This sequence was found in a young woman in good health. The CDR3 DNA sequence: TGTGCCACCGAGAGTTCGACTAGCGGGGGCTACGGGCAGTACTTC. It specifies CATESSTSGGYGQYF.